The entry below gives a single TCR beta chain sequence along with its context. What it recognizes is unknown. This record belongs to a study of lymphopenia after photon versus proton radiotherapy. Findings and limits, study-wide: Oligoclonal CD8+ Temra expansion after nadir drove photon patients' diversity drop. Better survival with proton therapy was suggested as possible, not demonstrated.

The V gene end was trimmed by 0 bases and the J gene end by 2 bases; junction bases not matched to a gene: 4. CDR1 SGHRS and CDR2 YFSETQ come from the germline V gene. The CDR3 has 16 amino acids. Profiled with immunoSEQ multiplex PCR; TCRdb holds only in-frame clones, not every one. The repertoire holds 75,000 to 95,000 clones, around 80% seen once, with roughly 1.4% in the top ten. This clonotype was sampled from a man aged 55 to 70 with pancreatic cancer. Sequenced material: peripheral blood, taken from a patient treated with proton-based radiotherapy. The rearrangement uses TRBV5-1 and TRBJ1-5; 8 bases match TRBD1. The CDR3 DNA reads as TGCGCCAGCAGCTTGGAACCGACAGGGGGCAATCAGCCCCAGCATTTT. Amino acid sequence: CASSLEPTGGNQPQHF.